The source of this TCR beta chain is a study of blood T cell repertoires in COVID-19. Whole-study context: Samples of COVID-19 (acute and convalescent) were obtained from the United States, Italy and Spain. Sources were T cells, B-cell-depleted T cells, or PBMCs; the material itself was cDNA or gDNA.

The CDR3 spans 15 residues. The J segment lost 1 base and the V segment lost 6 bases, leaving 5 bases of the junction unmatched. CDR1 and CDR2 from the germline V gene are MDHEN and SYDVKM. Methods used by the authors: Estimation of nucleated cell counts was performed using reference gene primer amplification. Assay used: immunoSEQ multiplex PCR; TCRdb lists only in-frame clones, some missing. The DNA was the basis for D and trimming; V, J and clone size are from that table. Here the sample spans 250,000 to 350,000 clones, 80% to 95% being singletons. Enrollment of patients from Seattle took place during active infection, with longitudinal follow-up.

Sequenced input: peripheral blood. This TCR came from a woman aged 25 to 45 with COVID-19, enrolled during active disease. The gene calls are TRBV28 and TRBJ1-5; 8 bases align to TRBD1. The CDR3 loop is CASRAGGISNQPQHF. DNA for the CDR3: TGTGCCAGCAGGGCAGGGGGCATCAGCAATCAGCCCCAGCATTTT.